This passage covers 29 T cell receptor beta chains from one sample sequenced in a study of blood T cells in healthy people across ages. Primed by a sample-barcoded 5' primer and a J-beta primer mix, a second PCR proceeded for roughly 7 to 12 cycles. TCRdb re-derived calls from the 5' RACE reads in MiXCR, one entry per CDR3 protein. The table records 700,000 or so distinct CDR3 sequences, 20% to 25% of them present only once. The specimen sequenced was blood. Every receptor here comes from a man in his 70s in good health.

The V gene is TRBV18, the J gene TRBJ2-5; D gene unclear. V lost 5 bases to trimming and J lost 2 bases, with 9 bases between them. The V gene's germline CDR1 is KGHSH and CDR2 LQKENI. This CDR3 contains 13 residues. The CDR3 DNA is TGTGCCAGCTCATTGAGGAAGCAAGAGACCCAGTACTTC. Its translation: CASSLRKQETQYF.

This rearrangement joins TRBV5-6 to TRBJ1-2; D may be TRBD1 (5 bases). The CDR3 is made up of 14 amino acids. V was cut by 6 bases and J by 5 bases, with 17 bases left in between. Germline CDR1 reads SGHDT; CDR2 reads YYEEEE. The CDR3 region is CASTVRQWGYGYTF. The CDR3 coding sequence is TGTGCCAGCACCGTGCGGCAGTGGGGGTATGGCTACACCTTC.

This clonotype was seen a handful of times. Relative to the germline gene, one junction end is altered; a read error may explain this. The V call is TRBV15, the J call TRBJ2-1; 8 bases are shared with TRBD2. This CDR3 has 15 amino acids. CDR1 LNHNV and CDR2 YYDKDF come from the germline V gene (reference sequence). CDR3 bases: TGTGCCACCAGCGGAGATCGCGGGGGGTACAATGAGCAGTTCTTC. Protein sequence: CATSGDRGGYNEQFF.

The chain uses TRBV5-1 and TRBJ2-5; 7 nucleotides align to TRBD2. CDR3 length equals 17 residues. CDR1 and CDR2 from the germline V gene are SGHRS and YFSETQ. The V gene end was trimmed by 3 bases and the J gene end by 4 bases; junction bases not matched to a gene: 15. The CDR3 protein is CASSSPSLGLDRETQYF. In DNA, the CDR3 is TGCGCCAGCAGCTCCCCCTCCCTTGGACTAGATCGAGAGACCCAGTACTTC.

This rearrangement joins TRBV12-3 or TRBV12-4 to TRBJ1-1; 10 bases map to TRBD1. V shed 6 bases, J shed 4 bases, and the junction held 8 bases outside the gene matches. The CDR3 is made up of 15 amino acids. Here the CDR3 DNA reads TGTGCCAGCAGGCGACAGGGGGCCCGGGGCACTGAAGCTTTCTTT. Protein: CASRRQGARGTEAFF.

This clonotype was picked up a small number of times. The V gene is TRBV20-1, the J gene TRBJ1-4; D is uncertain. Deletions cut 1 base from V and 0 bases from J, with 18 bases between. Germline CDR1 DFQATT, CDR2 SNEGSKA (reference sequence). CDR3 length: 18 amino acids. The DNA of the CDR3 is TGCAGTGCTAGAGGAGAAACAGAAAGAAAGACAACTAATGAAAAACTGTTTTTT. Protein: CSARGETERKTTNEKLFF.

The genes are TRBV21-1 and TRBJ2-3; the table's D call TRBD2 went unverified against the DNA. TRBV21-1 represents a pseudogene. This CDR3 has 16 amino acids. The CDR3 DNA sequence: TGTGCCAGCAGCAAAGGGGAGGTGGCCGTGACAGATACGCAGTATTTT. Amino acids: CASSKGEVAVTDTQYF.

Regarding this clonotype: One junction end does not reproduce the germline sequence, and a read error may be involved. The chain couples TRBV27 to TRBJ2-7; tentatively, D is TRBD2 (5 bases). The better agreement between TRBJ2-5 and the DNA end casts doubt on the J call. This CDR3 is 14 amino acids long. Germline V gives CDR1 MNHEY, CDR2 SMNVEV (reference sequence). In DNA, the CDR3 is TGCGCCAGCAGTACCCGGGGTAGGAGGGAGACCCAGTACTTC. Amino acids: CASSTRGRRETQYF.

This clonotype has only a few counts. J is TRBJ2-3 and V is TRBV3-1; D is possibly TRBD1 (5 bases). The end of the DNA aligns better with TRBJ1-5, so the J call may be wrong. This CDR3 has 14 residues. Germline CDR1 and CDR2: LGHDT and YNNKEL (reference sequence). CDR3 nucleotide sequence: TGTGCCAGCAGCCAGGCCGCGAGGGGAGATACGCAGCATTTT. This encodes CASSQAARGDTQHF.

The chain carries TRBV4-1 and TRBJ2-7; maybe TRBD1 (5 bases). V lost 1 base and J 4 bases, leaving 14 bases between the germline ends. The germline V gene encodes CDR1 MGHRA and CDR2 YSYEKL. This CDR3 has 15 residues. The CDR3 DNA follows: TGCGCCAGCAGCCAAGGAAGGGGCCATCTTTACGAGCAGTACTTC. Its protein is CASSQGRGHLYEQYF.

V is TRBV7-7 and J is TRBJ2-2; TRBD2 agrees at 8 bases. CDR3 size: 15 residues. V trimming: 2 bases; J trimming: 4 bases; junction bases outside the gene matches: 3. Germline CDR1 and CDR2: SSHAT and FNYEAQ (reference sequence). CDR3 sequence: CASSLRSGSTGELFF. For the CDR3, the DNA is TGTGCCAGCAGCTTAAGAAGCGGGAGCACCGGGGAGCTGTTTTTT.

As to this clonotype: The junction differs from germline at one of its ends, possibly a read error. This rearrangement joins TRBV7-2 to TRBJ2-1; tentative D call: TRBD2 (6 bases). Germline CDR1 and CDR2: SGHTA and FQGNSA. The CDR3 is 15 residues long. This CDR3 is CASSIPGLLYNEQSF. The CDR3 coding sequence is TGTGCCAGCAGCATACCGGGACTTCTGTACAATGAGCAGTCCTTC.

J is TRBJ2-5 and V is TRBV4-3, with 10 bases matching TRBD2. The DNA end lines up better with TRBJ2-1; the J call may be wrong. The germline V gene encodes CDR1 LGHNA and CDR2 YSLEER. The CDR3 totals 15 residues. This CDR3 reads CASSQLAGAGNEQFF. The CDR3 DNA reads TGCGCCAGCAGCCAACTAGCGGGAGCGGGCAATGAGCAGTTCTTC.

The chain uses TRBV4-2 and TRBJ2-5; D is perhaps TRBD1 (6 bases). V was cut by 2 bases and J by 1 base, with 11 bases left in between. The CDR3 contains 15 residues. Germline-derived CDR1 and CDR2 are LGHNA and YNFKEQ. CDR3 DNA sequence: TGTGCCAGCAGCCAAAGGGGGACCTTCCAAGAGACCCAGTACTTC. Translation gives CASSQRGTFQETQYF.

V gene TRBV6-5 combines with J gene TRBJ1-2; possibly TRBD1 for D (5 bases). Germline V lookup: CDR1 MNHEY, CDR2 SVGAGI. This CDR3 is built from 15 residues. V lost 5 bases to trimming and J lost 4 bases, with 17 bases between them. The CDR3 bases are TGTGCCAGCAGTCCTTGGCAGGGCGACCGCTATGGCTACACCTTC. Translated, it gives CASSPWQGDRYGYTF.

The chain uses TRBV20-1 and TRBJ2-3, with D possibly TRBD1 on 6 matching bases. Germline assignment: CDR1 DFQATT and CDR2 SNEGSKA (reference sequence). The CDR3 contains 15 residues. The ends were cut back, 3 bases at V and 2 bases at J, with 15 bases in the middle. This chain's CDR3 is CSASDIDRSTDTQYF. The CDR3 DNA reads TGCAGTGCTAGCGATATTGACAGGTCCACAGATACGCAGTATTTT.

The CDR3 loop is CASSPRLGVKETNEKLFF. CDR3 sequence (DNA): TGTGCCAGCTCACCAAGATTAGGGGTGAAGGAAACTAATGAAAAACTGTTTTTT. The V gene is TRBV18, the J gene TRBJ1-4; a weak D match, TRBD1 (5 bases). The CDR3 consists of 18 residues. Germline V lookup: CDR1 KGHSH, CDR2 LQKENI. The germline V and J ends were trimmed by 2 bases and 1 base, with 17 bases remaining between them.

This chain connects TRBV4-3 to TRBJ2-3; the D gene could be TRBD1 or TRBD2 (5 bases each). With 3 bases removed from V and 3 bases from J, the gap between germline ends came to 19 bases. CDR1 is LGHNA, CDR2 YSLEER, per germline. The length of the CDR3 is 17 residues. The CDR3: CASSQGSGTTTTDTQYF. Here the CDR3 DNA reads TGCGCCAGCAGCCAGGGATCCGGGACGACTACGACAGATACGCAGTATTTT.

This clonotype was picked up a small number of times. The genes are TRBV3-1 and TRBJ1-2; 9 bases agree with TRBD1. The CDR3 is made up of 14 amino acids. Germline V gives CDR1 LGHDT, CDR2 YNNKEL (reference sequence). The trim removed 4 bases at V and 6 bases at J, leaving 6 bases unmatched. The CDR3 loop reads CASSPSTGGHGYTF. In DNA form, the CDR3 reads TGTGCCAGCAGCCCTTCGACAGGGGGTCATGGCTACACCTTC.

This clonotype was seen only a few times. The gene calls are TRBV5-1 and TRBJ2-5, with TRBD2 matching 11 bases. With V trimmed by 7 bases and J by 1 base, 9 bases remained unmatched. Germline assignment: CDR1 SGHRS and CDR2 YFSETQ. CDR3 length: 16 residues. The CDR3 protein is CASGQRLAGFQETQYF. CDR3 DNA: TGCGCCAGCGGCCAACGACTAGCGGGGTTCCAAGAGACCCAGTACTTC.

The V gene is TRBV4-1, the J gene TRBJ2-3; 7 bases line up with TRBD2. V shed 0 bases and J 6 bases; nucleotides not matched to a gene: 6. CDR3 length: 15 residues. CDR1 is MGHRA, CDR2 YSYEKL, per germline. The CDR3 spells CASSQEGREPDTQYF. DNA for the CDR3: TGCGCCAGCAGCCAAGAAGGGCGGGAGCCCGATACGCAGTATTTT.

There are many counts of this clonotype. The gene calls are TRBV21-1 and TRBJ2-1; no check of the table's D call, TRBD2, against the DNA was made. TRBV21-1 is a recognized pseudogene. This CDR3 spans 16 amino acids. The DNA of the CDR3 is TGTGCCAGCAGCAACATCGGGGAGGGGTGGTACAATGAGCAGTTCTTC. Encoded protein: CASSNIGEGWYNEQFF.

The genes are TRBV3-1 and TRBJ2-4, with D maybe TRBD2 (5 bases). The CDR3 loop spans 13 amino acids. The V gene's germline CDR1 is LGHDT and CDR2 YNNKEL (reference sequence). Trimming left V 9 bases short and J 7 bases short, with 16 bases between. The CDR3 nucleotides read TGTGCCAGTCGCCCCACGGGGTCCAACATTCAGTACTTC. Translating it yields CASRPTGSNIQYF.

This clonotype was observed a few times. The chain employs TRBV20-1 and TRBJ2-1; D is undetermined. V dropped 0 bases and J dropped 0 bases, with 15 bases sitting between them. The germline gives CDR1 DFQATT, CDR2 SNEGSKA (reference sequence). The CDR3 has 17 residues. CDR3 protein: CSARDINDLSSYNEQFF. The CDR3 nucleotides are TGCAGTGCTAGAGATATAAACGACTTAAGCTCCTACAATGAGCAGTTCTTC.

Here the CDR3 reads CSARRLAGSGDNEQFF. DNA for the CDR3: TGCAGTGCAAGGAGACTAGCGGGGTCCGGAGACAATGAGCAGTTCTTC. This chain joins TRBV20-1 and TRBJ2-1, with 11 positions matching TRBD2. With V trimmed by 6 bases and J by 5 bases, 12 bases remained unmatched. The CDR3 totals 16 residues. Germline-derived CDR1 and CDR2 are DFQATT and SNEGSKA (reference sequence).

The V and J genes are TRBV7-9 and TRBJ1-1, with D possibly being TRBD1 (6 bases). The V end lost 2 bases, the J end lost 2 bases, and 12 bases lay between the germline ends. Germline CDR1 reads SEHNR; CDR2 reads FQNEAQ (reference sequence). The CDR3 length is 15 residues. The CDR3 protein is CASSLTGASNTEAFF. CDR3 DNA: TGTGCCAGCAGCTTAACGGGGGCAAGTAACACTGAAGCTTTCTTT.

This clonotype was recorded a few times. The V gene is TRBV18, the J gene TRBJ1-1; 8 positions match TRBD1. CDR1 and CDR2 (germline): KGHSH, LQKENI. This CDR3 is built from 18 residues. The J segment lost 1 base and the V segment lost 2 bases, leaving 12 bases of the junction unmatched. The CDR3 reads CASSPYPDRGQGNTEAFF. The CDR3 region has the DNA TGTGCCAGCTCACCATACCCAGACAGGGGCCAGGGGAACACTGAAGCTTTCTTT.

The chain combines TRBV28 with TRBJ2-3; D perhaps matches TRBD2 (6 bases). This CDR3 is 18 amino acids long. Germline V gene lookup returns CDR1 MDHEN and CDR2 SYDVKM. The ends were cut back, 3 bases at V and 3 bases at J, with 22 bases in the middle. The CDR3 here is CASSFIPVSGLGTDTQYF. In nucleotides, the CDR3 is TGTGCCAGCAGTTTTATTCCAGTTAGCGGTTTGGGGACAGATACGCAGTATTTT. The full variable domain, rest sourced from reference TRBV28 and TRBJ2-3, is DVKVTQSSRYLVKRTGEKVFLECVQDMDHENMFWYRQDPGLGLRLIYFSYDVKMKEKGDIPEGYSVSREKKERFSLILESASTNQTSMYLCASSFIPVSGLGTDTQYFGPGTRLTVL.

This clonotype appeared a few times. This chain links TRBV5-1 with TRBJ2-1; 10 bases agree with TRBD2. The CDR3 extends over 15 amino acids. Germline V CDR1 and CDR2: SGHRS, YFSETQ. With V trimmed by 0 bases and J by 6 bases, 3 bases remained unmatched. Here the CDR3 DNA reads TGCGCCAGCAGCTTGGAGGTAGCGGGAGGCAATGAGCAGTTCTTC. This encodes CASSLEVAGGNEQFF.